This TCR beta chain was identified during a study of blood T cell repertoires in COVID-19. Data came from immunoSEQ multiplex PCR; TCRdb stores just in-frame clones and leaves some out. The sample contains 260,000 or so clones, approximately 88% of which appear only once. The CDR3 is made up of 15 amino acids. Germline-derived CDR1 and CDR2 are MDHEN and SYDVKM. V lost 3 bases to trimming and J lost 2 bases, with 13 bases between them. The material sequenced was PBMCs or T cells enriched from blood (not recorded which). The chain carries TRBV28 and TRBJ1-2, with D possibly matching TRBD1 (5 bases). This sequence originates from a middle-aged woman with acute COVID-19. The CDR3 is CASSFFARANYGYTF. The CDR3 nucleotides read TGTGCCAGCAGTTTTTTTGCCAGGGCGAACTATGGCTACACCTTC.